This TCR beta chain was found in a study of cytomegalovirus exposure and HLA in healthy donors. In the study overall: Prior work identified some 120 million unique TCR beta sequences in around 170 million T cells.

Comments on this clone: Its antigen is still unknown.

Donors sampled were nominally healthy, though unrecorded immune exposures were likely. Findings of the study overall: TCR beta V- and J-gene trimming was later associated with a missense DCLRE1C variant.

The PCR made use of 60 Vbeta and 13 Jbeta primers. As originally analysed: About 9.9 million shared chains were among around 80 million unique TCR beta chains counted in a later analysis. TCRdb's table, derived via immunoSEQ multiplex PCR, lists solely in-frame clones and lacks some. Clonal size and the V and J genes are those of that table, whereas D and trimming came from the DNA. The sample comprises around 160,000 clones, more than 65% of which are singletons, and 4.7% rests with the top ten. This TCR came from a man younger than 35 in good health and CMV-seropositive. The sequenced sample consisted of PBMCs.

CDR3 DNA sequence: TGCGCCAGCAGCAGTCAGGGGGCCGGCACCGGGGAGCTGTTTTTT. Protein: CASSSQGAGTGELFF. This sequence joins TRBV5-1 and TRBJ2-2, with TRBD1 matching over 8 bases. Germline values: CDR1 SGHRS, CDR2 YFSETQ. With V trimmed by 4 bases and J by 4 bases, 6 bases remained unmatched. This CDR3 spans 15 amino acids.